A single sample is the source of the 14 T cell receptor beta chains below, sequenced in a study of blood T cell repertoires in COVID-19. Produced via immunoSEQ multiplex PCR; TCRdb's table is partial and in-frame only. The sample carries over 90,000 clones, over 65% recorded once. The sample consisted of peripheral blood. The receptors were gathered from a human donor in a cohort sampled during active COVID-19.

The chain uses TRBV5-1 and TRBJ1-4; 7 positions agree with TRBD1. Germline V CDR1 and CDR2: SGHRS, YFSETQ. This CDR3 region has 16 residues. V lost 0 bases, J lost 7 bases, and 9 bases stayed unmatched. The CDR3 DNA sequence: TGCGCCAGCAGCTTGGGTTCGGGCAGGGGGGCTGAAAAACTGTTTTTT. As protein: CASSLGSGRGAEKLFF.

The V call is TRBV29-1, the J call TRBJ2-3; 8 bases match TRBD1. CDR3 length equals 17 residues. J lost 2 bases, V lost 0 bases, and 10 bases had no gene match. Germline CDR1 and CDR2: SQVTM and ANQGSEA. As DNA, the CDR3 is TGCAGCGTTGAAGATCTCGACAGGGGCTCTAACACAGATACGCAGTATTTT. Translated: CSVEDLDRGSNTDTQYF.

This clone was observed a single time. The CDR3 region has the DNA TGTGCCAGCAGTGAAACAGGGTATCAGAGCACTGAAGCTTTCTTT. Protein product: CASSETGYQSTEAFF. The V gene is TRBV6-1, the J gene TRBJ1-1; TRBD1 might be the D (6 bases). This CDR3 comprises 15 residues. Germline CDR1 reads MNHNS; CDR2 reads SASEGT. V shed 2 bases and J shed 4 bases, with 14 bases lying between them.

CDR3 region: CASSPEGLLVRATEAFF. Here the CDR3 DNA reads TGTGCCAGCAGCCCGGAGGGACTCCTGGTCCGGGCCACTGAAGCTTTCTTT. The chain is built from TRBV3-1 (or the pseudogene TRBV3-2) and TRBJ1-1, with D perhaps matching TRBD1 (5 bases). The CDR3 runs 17 residues. Germline CDR1 is LGHDT and CDR2 is YNNKEL (reference sequence). Deletions cut 4 bases from V and 4 bases from J, with 22 bases between.

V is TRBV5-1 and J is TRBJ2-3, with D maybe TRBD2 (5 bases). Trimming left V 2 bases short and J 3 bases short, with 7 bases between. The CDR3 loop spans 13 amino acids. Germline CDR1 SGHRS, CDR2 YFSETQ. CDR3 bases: TGCGCCAGCAGCTTCGGGATGACAGATACGCAGTATTTT. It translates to CASSFGMTDTQYF.

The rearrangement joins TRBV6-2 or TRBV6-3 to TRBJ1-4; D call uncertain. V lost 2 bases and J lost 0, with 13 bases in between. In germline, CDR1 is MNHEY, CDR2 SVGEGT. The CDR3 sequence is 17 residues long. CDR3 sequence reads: CASSYPRRRATNEKLFF. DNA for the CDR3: TGTGCCAGCAGTTACCCGCGCCGACGGGCAACTAATGAAAAACTGTTTTTT.

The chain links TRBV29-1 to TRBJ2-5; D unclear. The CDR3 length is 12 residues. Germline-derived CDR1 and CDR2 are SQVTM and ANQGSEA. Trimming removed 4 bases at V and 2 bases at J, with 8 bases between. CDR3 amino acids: CSVVRQQETQYF. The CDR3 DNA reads TGCAGCGTTGTGAGGCAGCAAGAGACCCAGTACTTC.

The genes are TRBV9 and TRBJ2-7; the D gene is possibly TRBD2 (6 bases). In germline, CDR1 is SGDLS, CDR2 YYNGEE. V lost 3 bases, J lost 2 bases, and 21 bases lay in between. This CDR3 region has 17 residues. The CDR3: CASSARPTLGGAYEQYF. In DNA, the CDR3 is TGTGCCAGCAGCGCACGCCCAACCTTAGGCGGGGCCTACGAGCAGTACTTC.

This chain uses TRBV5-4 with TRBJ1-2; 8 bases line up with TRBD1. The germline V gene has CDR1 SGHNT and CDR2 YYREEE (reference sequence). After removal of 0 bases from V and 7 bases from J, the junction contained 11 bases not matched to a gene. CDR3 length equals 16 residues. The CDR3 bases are TGTGCCAGCAGCTTGGCCGGGGCAGGGGGCCGTACTGGCTACACCTTC. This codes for CASSLAGAGGRTGYTF. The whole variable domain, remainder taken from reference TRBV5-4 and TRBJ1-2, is ETGVTQSPTHLIKTRGQQVTLRCSSQSGHNTVSWYQQALGQGPQFIFQYYREEENGRGNFPPRFSGLQFPNYSSELNVNALELDDSALYLCASSLAGAGGRTGYTFGSGTRLTVV.

The CDR3 reads CASSPSGGARTEAFF. The DNA for the CDR3 is TGTGCCAGCAGCCCCTCAGGGGGCGCAAGGACTGAAGCTTTCTTT. The rearrangement joins TRBV7-2 to TRBJ1-1; 8 bases match TRBD1. The ends lost 5 bases at V and 5 bases at J; junction bases unmatched: 10. Germline lookup yields CDR1 SGHTA and CDR2 FQGNSA. The CDR3 loop spans 15 amino acids.

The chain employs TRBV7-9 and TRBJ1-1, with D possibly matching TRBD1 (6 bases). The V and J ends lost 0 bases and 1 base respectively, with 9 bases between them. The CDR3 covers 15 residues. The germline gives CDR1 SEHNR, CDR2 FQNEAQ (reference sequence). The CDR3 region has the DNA TGTGCCAGCAGCTTAGCGGCGGGGGCGAACACTGAAGCTTTCTTT. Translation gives CASSLAAGANTEAFF.

CDR3 sequence: CASSLPTGAIGKNIQYF. CDR3 DNA sequence: TGTGCCAGCAGCTTACCCACAGGGGCAATAGGCAAAAACATTCAGTACTTC. The genes are TRBV7-2 and TRBJ2-4; TRBD1 matches 7 bases. J gave up 3 bases and V 2 bases, and 10 bases lay outside the gene matches. The CDR3 is 17 residues long. Germline lookup yields CDR1 SGHTA and CDR2 FQGNSA.

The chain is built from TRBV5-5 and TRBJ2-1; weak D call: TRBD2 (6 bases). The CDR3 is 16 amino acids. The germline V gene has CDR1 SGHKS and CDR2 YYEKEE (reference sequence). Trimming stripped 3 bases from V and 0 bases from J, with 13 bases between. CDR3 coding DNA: TGTGCCAGCAGCTCCCTTAGCGGCAGCTCCTACAATGAGCAGTTCTTC. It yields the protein CASSSLSGSSYNEQFF.

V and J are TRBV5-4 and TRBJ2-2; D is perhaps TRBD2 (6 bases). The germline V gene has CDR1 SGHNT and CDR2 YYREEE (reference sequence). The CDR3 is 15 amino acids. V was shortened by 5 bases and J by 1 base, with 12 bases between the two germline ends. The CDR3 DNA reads TGTGCCAGCAGGGAGGGGACTTGGAACACCGGGGAGCTGTTTTTT. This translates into CASREGTWNTGELFF.